This paragraph reports one T cell receptor beta chain. The data are from a study of blood T cell repertoires in COVID-19. Study-level background: Samples came from the United States, Italy and Spain, spanning acute and convalescent COVID-19.

The authors' processing: It was from reference gene primer amplification that nucleated cell counts were estimated. Here immunoSEQ multiplex PCR was the method, and the copy in TCRdb shows in-frame clones only, minus some. V and J calls and clone size are as listed in that table; D and trimming were resolved from the DNA. Among about 200,000 clones listed, more than 70% were seen once. Those enrolled, adults aged roughly 18 to 89 years, came from 25 or so US areas. Grouping used clinical history reported by participants in a survey and questionnaire. V dropped 2 bases and J dropped 1 base, with 8 bases sitting between them. Germline V gene lookup returns CDR1 GTSNPN and CDR2 SVGIG (reference sequence). CDR3 length: 13 residues.

Sequenced input: PBMCs or T cells enriched from blood (not recorded which). The chain couples TRBV30 to TRBJ1-2; D not certain. The receptor was isolated from a middle-aged man with acute COVID-19. CDR3 in DNA: TGTGCCTGGAGTCGAGACATTAACTATGGCTACACCTTC. Encoded protein: CAWSRDINYGYTF. Full variable domain (outside the CDR3, taken from reference TRBV30 and TRBJ1-2): SQTIHQWPATLVQPVGSPLSLECTVEGTSNPNLYWYRQAAGRGLQLLFYSVGIGQISSEVPQNLSASRPQDRQFILSSKKLLLSDSGFYLCAWSRDINYGYTFGSGTRLTVV.